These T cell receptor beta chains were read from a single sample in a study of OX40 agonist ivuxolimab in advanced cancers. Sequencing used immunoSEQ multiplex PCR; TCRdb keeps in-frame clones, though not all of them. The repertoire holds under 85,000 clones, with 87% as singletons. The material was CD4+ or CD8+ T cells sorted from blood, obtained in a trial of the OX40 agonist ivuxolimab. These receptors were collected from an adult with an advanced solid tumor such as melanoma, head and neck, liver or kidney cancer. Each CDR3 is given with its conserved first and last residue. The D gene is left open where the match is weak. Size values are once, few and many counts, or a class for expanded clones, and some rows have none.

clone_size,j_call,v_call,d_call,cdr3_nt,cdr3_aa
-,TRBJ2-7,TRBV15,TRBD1,TGTGCCACCAGCAGTGACAGGGGGGTCTCCTACGAGCAGTACTTC,CATSSDRGVSYEQYF
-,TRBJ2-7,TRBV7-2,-,TGTGCCAGCAGCTTAGGGGGGCGGGGACTCGAGCAGTACTTC,CASSLGGRGLEQYF
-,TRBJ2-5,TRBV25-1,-,TGTGCCAGCAGTGACCCAGGGAGGGAGACCCAGTACTTC,CASSDPGRETQYF
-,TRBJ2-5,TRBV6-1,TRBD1,TGTGCCTTCAGGGGGCGAGGACAAGAGACCCAGTACTTC,CAFRGRGQETQYF
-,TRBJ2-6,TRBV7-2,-,TGTGCCAGCAGCTTAGGGGCCTATGGGTCTGGGGCCAACGTCCTGACTTTC,CASSLGAYGSGANVLTF
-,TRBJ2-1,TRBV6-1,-,TGTGCCAGCACCGGGGTTGGAGGCGCGTGGAATGAGCAGTTCTTC,CASTGVGGAWNEQFF
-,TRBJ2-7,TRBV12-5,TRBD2,TGTGCTAGTGGTTCGCGACTTAGCGGGAGCCAGTACGAGCAGTACTTC,CASGSRLSGSQYEQYF
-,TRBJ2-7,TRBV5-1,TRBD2,TGCGCCAGCAGCCCCGCGGGACTAGCACCCTACGAGCAGTACTTC,CASSPAGLAPYEQYF
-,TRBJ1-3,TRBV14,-,TGTGCCAGCAGCCGCAAGCCTGGTCAGGGGAATACAAACACCATATATTTT,CASSRKPGQGNTNTIYF
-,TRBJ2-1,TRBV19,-,TGTGCCAGTAGTATAGATGGGCCGGGCTACAATGAGCAGTTCTTC,CASSIDGPGYNEQFF
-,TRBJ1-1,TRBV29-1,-,TGCAGCGTTGGTCGGGGGTCCAACACTGAAGCTTTCTTT,CSVGRGSNTEAFF
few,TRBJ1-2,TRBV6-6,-,TGTGCCAGCAGTAGCTCAGGGGTCTATGGCTACACCTTC,CASSSSGVYGYTF
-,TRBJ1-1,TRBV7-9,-,TGTGCCAGCAGCTTAGGGACCGCCAACACTGAAGCTTTCTTT,CASSLGTANTEAFF
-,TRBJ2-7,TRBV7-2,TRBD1,TGTGCCAGCAGCTTAGGAGGCAGGGGGCGCAGATCCTACGAGCAGTACTTC,CASSLGGRGRRSYEQYF
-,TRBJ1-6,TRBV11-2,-,TGTGCCAGCAGCCCGGGACCGGGTAATTCACCCCTCCACTTT,CASSPGPGNSPLHF
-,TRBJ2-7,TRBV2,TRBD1,TGTGCCAGCAGGGAAACCGGGACAGGGACCTACGAGCAGTACTTC,CASRETGTGTYEQYF
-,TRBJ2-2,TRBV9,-,TGTGCCAGCAGCGTAGGGAACACCGGGGAGCTGTTTTTT,CASSVGNTGELFF
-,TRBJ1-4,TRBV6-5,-,TGTGCCAGCAGTTACTCGTGGGGTAATGAAAAACTGTTTTTT,CASSYSWGNEKLFF
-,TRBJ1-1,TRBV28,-,TGTGCCAGCAGTTTGGCAGGAAATGAAGCTTTCTTT,CASSLAGNEAFF
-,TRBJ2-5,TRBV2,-,TGTGCCAGCAACAGACAGTACCAAGAGACCCAGTACTTC,CASNRQYQETQYF
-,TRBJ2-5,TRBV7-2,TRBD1,TGTGCCAGCAGTCGGCGGACAGGGGCCGAGACCCAGTACTTC,CASSRRTGAETQYF
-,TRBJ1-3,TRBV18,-,TGTGCCAGCTCAGAGACGGTCTCTGGAAACACCATATATTTT,CASSETVSGNTIYF
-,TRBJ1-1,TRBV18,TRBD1,TGTGCCAGCTCACCTGCGACAGGGTGGGACACTGAAGCTTTCTTT,CASSPATGWDTEAFF
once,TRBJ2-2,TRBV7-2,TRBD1,TGTGCCAGCAGCCTCACAGGGGTGCCCACCGGGGAGCTGTTTTTT,CASSLTGVPTGELFF
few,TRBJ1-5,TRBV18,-,TGTGCCAGCTCACCGGTTGCAGGGGCCAATCAGCCCCAGCATTTT,CASSPVAGANQPQHF
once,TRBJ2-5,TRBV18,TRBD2,TGTGCCAGCTCACCTGCGGGAGTCTCAGAGACCCAGTACTTC,CASSPAGVSETQYF
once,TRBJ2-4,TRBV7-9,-,TGTGCCAGCAGCCGCCCCACAGGGATCGGGGTAAACATTCAGTACTTC,CASSRPTGIGVNIQYF